The text below deals with one T cell receptor beta chain. This CDR3 spans 13 amino acids. CDR1 and CDR2 (germline): MNHEY, SVGAGI. V lost 5 bases and J 0 bases, leaving 7 bases between the germline ends. The data derive from a study of blood T cell repertoires in COVID-19. TCRdb keeps only in-frame clones here, not all; method: immunoSEQ multiplex PCR. The table shows some 250,000 clones, with less than 90% occurring only once. This chain links TRBV6-5 with TRBJ1-1, with D uncertain. The sequence was obtained from a man aged 25-45 years with active or convalescent COVID-19. Sequencing was performed on peripheral blood. CDR3 residues: CASSQQMNTEAFF. The CDR3 DNA reads as TGTGCCAGCAGTCAACAAATGAACACTGAAGCTTTCTTT.